The sequence of this T cell receptor beta chain was determined in a study of identical twins. Notes on the study in general: There was more out-of-frame TCR alpha sharing in monozygotic twins than models estimated.

J gave up 5 bases and V 7 bases, and 9 bases lay outside the gene matches. There are 15 residues in the CDR3. Germline CDR1 and CDR2: MDHEN and SYDVKM. Of note for this clonotype: Its antigen is not known.

A universal primer site was incorporated via template switching, and the cDNA contained unique molecular identifiers. TCRdb redid the calling of the 5' RACE reads with MiXCR, one entry per CDR3 protein. The table lists about 570,000 distinct CDR3 sequences, roughly 9.5% of them singletons, with roughly 3.2% in the top ten. In addition, the sample was reused for a study of yellow fever vaccine responses in identical twins.

The material sequenced was PBMCs. The rearrangement links TRBV28 to TRBJ2-1; 9 nucleotides match TRBD1. The receptor comes from a woman aged 18-29 years in good health. The CDR3 nucleotides read TGTGCCAGCAAAAACAGGGGGCGTGCCGACAATGAGCAGTTCTTC. Amino acids: CASKNRGRADNEQFF.